The 26 T cell receptor beta chains in this list originate from one sample, sequenced in a study of identical twins. MiXCR was run by TCRdb on the 5' RACE reads, yielding one entry per CDR3 protein. This sample carries approximately 470,000 distinct CDR3 sequences, 12% to 15% of them seen once, and the ten largest clones take 0.5% to 0.65%. Separately, the same data were catalogued under a study of yellow fever vaccine responses in identical twins.

Input material: CD4+ T cells sorted from blood. These TCRs come from a woman aged 18-29 years in good health.

The chain recombines TRBV3-1 with TRBJ2-1; D is possibly TRBD1 (5 bases). V lost 1 base, J lost 3 bases, and 10 bases lay in between. Germline loops: CDR1 LGHDT, CDR2 YNNKEL (reference sequence). The CDR3 loop spans 15 amino acids. The CDR3 nucleotides are TGTGCCAGCAGCCAAGCCAGGGTTAACTACAATGAGCAGTTCTTC. It yields the protein CASSQARVNYNEQFF.

This chain uses TRBV7-2 with TRBJ1-1, with D unresolved. The CDR3 length is 15 residues. Germline CDR1 is SGHTA and CDR2 is FQGNSA. The ends were cut back, 5 bases at V and 1 base at J, with 14 bases in the middle. DNA of the CDR3: TGTGCCAGCAGCCCCGACGGGAATTGGAACACTGAAGCTTTCTTT. Translation: CASSPDGNWNTEAFF.

This clonotype was seen many times. The chain has TRBV7-2 and TRBJ2-7; 10 bases are a match to TRBD1. The germline V gene has CDR1 SGHTA and CDR2 FQGNSA. The CDR3 is 15 amino acids. Trimming cost V 0 bases and J 2 bases; bases outside gene matches: 1. The CDR3 DNA is TGTGCCAGCAGCTTAGCCGGGACAGGGGCCTACGAGCAGTACTTC. This translates into CASSLAGTGAYEQYF.

The chain recombines TRBV24-1 with TRBJ1-5; no clear D gene. With 2 bases removed from V and 4 bases from J, the gap between germline ends came to 8 bases. Germline V gene sequence: CDR1 KGHDR, CDR2 SFDVKD. This CDR3 spans 14 amino acids. CDR3 coding DNA: TGTGCCACCAGTGATTATGCGGGAAATCAGCCCCAGCATTTT. It translates to CATSDYAGNQPQHF.

In this sample, this clonotype turned up a few times. This rearrangement joins TRBV7-2 to TRBJ2-3; no clear D gene. Germline V lookup: CDR1 SGHTA, CDR2 FQGNSA. V shed 1 base and J shed 10 bases, with 9 bases lying between them. The CDR3 runs to 12 residues. Here the CDR3 reads CASSLGSTAQYF. In DNA, the CDR3 is TGTGCCAGCAGCTTAGGGTCGACCGCGCAGTATTTT.

This clonotype has a single count. This chain joins TRBV7-2 and TRBJ2-7; D might be TRBD2 (6 bases). The CDR3 has 15 amino acids. Trimming cost V 2 bases and J 4 bases, with 15 bases left between them. CDR1 is SGHTA, CDR2 FQGNSA, per germline. CDR3 nucleotides: TGTGCCAGCAGCTTATTGGGGGGATTGGGGTACGAGCAGTACTTC. Its protein is CASSLLGGLGYEQYF.

The V gene is TRBV11-3, the J gene TRBJ2-1; TRBD2 matches at 7 bases. CDR3 length equals 14 residues. Trimming at V came to 5 bases and at J to 3 bases, leaving 4 bases not matched to a gene. Per germline, CDR1 SGHNT and CDR2 YENEEA. CDR3 nucleotides: TGTGCCAGCAGCCCGGGAGGAGTCTACAATGAGCAGTTCTTC. The encoded protein is CASSPGGVYNEQFF.

A remark on this clonotype: The junction and the germline gene differ at one end; a read error may be behind it. The chain uses TRBV18 and TRBJ1-4; 7 nucleotides agree with TRBD1. CDR1 is KGHSH, CDR2 LQKENI, per germline. The CDR3 is 15 amino acids. CDR3 amino acids: CASNRDSATNEKLFF. DNA of the CDR3: TGTGCCAGCAACCGGGACAGCGCAACAAATGAAAAACTGTTTTTT.

The chain joins TRBV7-9 to TRBJ2-4; tentatively, D is TRBD2 (5 bases). Germline V gene lookup returns CDR1 SEHNR and CDR2 FQNEAQ (reference sequence). CDR3 length equals 13 residues. V lost 5 bases to trimming and J lost 6 bases, with 11 bases between them. CDR3 protein: CASSHGLVNIQYF. The CDR3 DNA follows: TGTGCCAGCAGCCACGGACTCGTAAACATTCAGTACTTC.

This clonotype has a handful of counts. The V call is TRBV29-1, the J call TRBJ1-2; D might be TRBD1 (5 bases). The length of the CDR3 is 14 residues. Trimming took off 4 bases at V and 8 bases at J, with 20 bases between the two ends. Germline CDR1 reads SQVTM; CDR2 reads ANQGSEA. As DNA, the CDR3 is TGCAGCGTTGCCCCCCGTCAGCGCCAGGGCGGCTACACCTTC. Its protein product is CSVAPRQRQGGYTF.

Only a few counts were recorded for this clonotype. The genes are TRBV6-5 and TRBJ2-7, with TRBD1 identical over 10 bases. V lost 4 bases, J lost 5 bases, and 8 bases stayed unmatched. Looked up from germline, CDR1 is MNHEY and CDR2 is SVGAGI. The CDR3 is made up of 15 amino acids. The CDR3 loop is CASSFRGTGADEQYF. As DNA, the CDR3 is TGTGCCAGCAGTTTTCGCGGGACAGGGGCCGACGAGCAGTACTTC.

This clonotype was picked up a small number of times. The chain recombines TRBV12-3 or TRBV12-4 with TRBJ2-7; perhaps TRBD2 as D (5 bases). CDR3 size: 14 residues. The V end was cut by 7 bases, the J end by 2 bases, with 15 bases between. CDR3 bases: TGTGCCAGCACCATGGACTCCTTAACCTACGAGCAGTACTTC. Protein product: CASTMDSLTYEQYF.

This chain links TRBV5-1 with TRBJ2-7; TRBD2 matches at 10 bases. CDR1 and CDR2 (germline): SGHRS, YFSETQ. This CDR3 contains 15 residues. V dropped 5 bases and J dropped 3; count of bases not matched to a gene: 8. The CDR3 DNA follows: TGCGCCAGCAGGTCGTGGACTAGCGGAAACTACGAGCAGTACTTC. This codes for CASRSWTSGNYEQYF. Based on the CDR3 plus reference TRBV5-1 and TRBJ2-7, the full variable domain is KAGVTQTPRYLIKTRGQQVTLSCSPISGHRSVSWYQQTPGQGLQFLFEYFSETQRNKGNFPGRFSGRQFSNSRSEMNVSTLELGDSALYLCASRSWTSGNYEQYFGPGTRLTVT.

In this sample, this clonotype turned up a few times. The chain joins TRBV5-1 to TRBJ2-1; TRBD1 aligns across 9 bases. CDR3 length: 15 residues. Losses at the gene ends were 2 bases for V and 13 bases for J; bases not matched to a gene: 13. Germline V CDR1 and CDR2: SGHRS, YFSETQ. CDR3 coding DNA: TGCGCCAGCAGCTTCGCCGGGACAGGGACTCTCCTTCAGTTCTTC. Protein: CASSFAGTGTLLQFF.

There are a few counts of this clonotype. V gene TRBV2 combines with J gene TRBJ2-1; no clear D. The CDR3 length is 13 residues. Germline CDR1 is SNHLY and CDR2 is FYNNEI. Between the trimmed V and J ends, which lost 6 bases and 0 bases, there was a span of 6 bases. The CDR3 DNA is TGTGCCAGCAGCGGAAGCTCCTACAATGAGCAGTTCTTC. It encodes CASSGSSYNEQFF.

J is TRBJ2-4 and V is TRBV20-1; TRBD1 agrees at 11 bases. CDR1 DFQATT and CDR2 SNEGSKA come from the germline V gene (reference sequence). V lost 2 bases, J lost 7 bases, and 7 bases stayed unmatched. The CDR3 runs 15 residues. Here the CDR3 DNA reads TGCAGTGCTAGATCGGACAGGGGGCTAGCGAACATTCAGTACTTC. Translation: CSARSDRGLANIQYF.

The chain combines TRBV21-1 with TRBJ2-1; TRBD2 is the table's D call and was not checked against the DNA. TRBV21-1 is reported as a pseudogene. The length of the CDR3 is 17 residues. CDR3 residues: CASSGLAGPAVEDEQFF. CDR3 nucleotide sequence: TGTGCCAGCTCGGGACTAGCGGGACCTGCAGTGGAGGATGAGCAGTTCTTC.

The rearrangement links TRBV12-3 or TRBV12-4 to TRBJ2-2; 14 nucleotides match TRBD2. The CDR3 is 20 residues long. V shed 3 bases, J shed 3 bases, and the junction held 12 bases outside the gene matches. The CDR3 nucleotides are TGTGCCAGCAGTTTGGCGGGACTAGCGGGAGCCTATGGGTACACCGGGGAGCTGTTTTTT. This translates into CASSLAGLAGAYGYTGELFF.

CDR3 DNA: TGTGCCAGCAGTTACCGGGGACTAGCGGGGCGTGGTTCCTACGAGCAGTACTTC. Translating gives CASSYRGLAGRGSYEQYF. This chain uses TRBV6-5 with TRBJ2-7; TRBD2 agrees at 13 bases. This CDR3 comprises 18 residues. In germline, CDR1 is MNHEY, CDR2 SVGAGI. V was clipped by 2 bases and J by 1 base; unmatched bases: 8.

This clonotype was counted at least ten times. This sequence joins TRBV10-3 and TRBJ2-1, with 11 bases aligning to TRBD2. The germline CDR1 and CDR2 sequences are ENHRY and SYGVKD. Germline trimming cut 3 bases from V and 6 bases from J; bases unmatched to any gene: 4. The CDR3 is 15 residues long. CDR3 DNA: TGTGCCATCAGTGATAAGGGACTAGCGGTCAATGAGCAGTTCTTC. Translation gives CAISDKGLAVNEQFF.

The sample holds a few counts of this clonotype. V usage is TRBV19 and J usage is TRBJ2-5; 9 positions match TRBD1. The CDR3 contains 13 residues. The germline V gene encodes CDR1 LNHDA and CDR2 SQIVND (reference sequence). The V and J ends lost 6 bases and 3 bases, in that order; junction bases with no gene match: 2. The CDR3 DNA sequence: TGTGCCAGTAGCGGGACAGGGAAAGAGACCCAGTACTTC. As protein: CASSGTGKETQYF.

This clonotype came up a few times. The chain uses TRBV7-3 and TRBJ1-6; TRBD1 might be the D (5 bases). This CDR3 comprises 14 residues. CDR1 SGHTA and CDR2 FQGTGA come from the germline V gene. V lost 4 bases to trimming and J lost 8 bases, with 12 bases between them. CDR3 sequence (DNA): TGTGCCAGCAGCTCCGGACGGGACCATTCACCCCTCCACTTT. This translates into CASSSGRDHSPLHF.

This clonotype has just a few counts. The CDR3 region is CASSLNWAGGTQYF. CDR3 sequence (DNA): TGTGCCAGCAGCTTAAATTGGGCGGGAGGGACCCAGTACTTC. This rearrangement joins TRBV7-6 to TRBJ2-7; the match to TRBD2 covers 8 bases. The DNA matches TRBJ2-5 better at its end, which makes the J call doubtful. Per the germline V gene, CDR1 is SGHVS and CDR2 is FNYEAQ. The CDR3 sequence is 14 residues long.

This clonotype was counted a few times. The gene calls are TRBV27 and TRBJ2-7, with TRBD2 identical over 10 bases. Germline values: CDR1 MNHEY, CDR2 SMNVEV (reference sequence). V was pared by 6 bases and J by 7 bases, with 12 bases of the junction left unmatched. The CDR3 runs to 15 residues. The CDR3 region is CASSFSAGGQGEQYF. DNA for the CDR3: TGTGCCAGCAGCTTTTCAGCGGGAGGGCAAGGGGAGCAGTACTTC.

This chain uses TRBV7-9 with TRBJ1-1, with D hard to call. This CDR3 comprises 13 residues. Germline lookup yields CDR1 SEHNR and CDR2 FQNEAQ (reference sequence). V dropped 1 base and J dropped 4 bases, with 7 bases sitting between them. The CDR3 bases are TGTGCCAGCAGCTTAGACGGCGTCACTGAAGCTTTCTTT. The encoded protein is CASSLDGVTEAFF.

This clonotype was found a few times. The chain uses TRBV30 and TRBJ2-3, with D possibly matching TRBD1 (5 bases). The germline V gene encodes CDR1 GTSNPN and CDR2 SVGIG (reference sequence). The CDR3 totals 14 residues. V gave up 1 base and J gave up 7 bases, with 15 bases separating them. The CDR3 spells CAWSGGTGANTQYF. The CDR3 nucleotides read TGTGCCTGGAGTGGGGGTACTGGGGCGAATACGCAGTATTTT.